These 11 T cell receptor beta chains were all obtained from the same sample, sequenced in a study of cytotoxic CD8 clonotypes in ibrutinib-treated CLL. Produced via immunoSEQ multiplex PCR; TCRdb's table is partial and in-frame only. Of roughly 220,000 clones in the sample, nearly 80% were seen once. The specimen was PBMCs, collected after 12 months of ibrutinib treatment. Receptors originate from a human donor with chronic lymphocytic leukemia.

The rearrangement links TRBV9 to TRBJ2-5; 11 nucleotides agree with TRBD2. Germline CDR1 reads SGDLS; CDR2 reads YYNGEE. This CDR3 has 17 amino acids. V lost 0 bases to trimming and J lost 2 bases; unmatched junction nucleotides: 6. CDR3 sequence: CASSVAPSGGSQETQYF. In DNA form, the CDR3 reads TGTGCCAGCAGCGTAGCTCCTAGCGGGGGGTCGCAAGAGACCCAGTACTTC.

This sequence joins TRBV5-6 and TRBJ1-2; D gene uncertain. V lost 0 bases and J lost 2, with 5 bases in between. Germline V gene lookup returns CDR1 SGHDT and CDR2 YYEEEE. The CDR3 extends over 13 amino acids. The CDR3 sequence is CASSLASNYGYTF. In nucleotides, the CDR3 is TGTGCCAGCAGCTTGGCCAGCAACTATGGCTACACCTTC.

The chain recombines TRBV28 with TRBJ1-1, with TRBD1 as a possible D gene (5 bases). CDR1 is MDHEN and CDR2 is SYDVKM in the germline V gene. There are 13 residues in the CDR3. The V and J ends lost 8 bases and 1 base respectively, with 11 bases between them. CDR3 sequence (DNA): TGTGCCAGCTTCCAGGGATCGAACACTGAAGCTTTCTTT. This codes for CASFQGSNTEAFF.

The chain combines TRBV5-1 with TRBJ2-7; no clear D. From germline, CDR1 is SGHRS and CDR2 YFSETQ. The CDR3 totals 11 residues. The ends were cut back, 7 bases at V and 3 bases at J, with 8 bases in the middle. The CDR3 region is CASALDYEQYF. The CDR3, as DNA: TGCGCCAGCGCCTTGGACTACGAGCAGTACTTC.

The rearrangement joins TRBV5-1 to TRBJ2-7; D may correspond to TRBD1 or TRBD2 (5 bases each). This CDR3 region has 15 residues. Trimming removed 4 bases from V and 4 bases from J, with 18 bases in between. Germline V gives CDR1 SGHRS, CDR2 YFSETQ. The CDR3 sequence is CASSPGTALTYEQYF. In nucleotides, the CDR3 is TGCGCCAGCAGCCCCGGGACCGCGCTTACTTACGAGCAGTACTTC.

This chain links TRBV18 with TRBJ2-7; D may be TRBD1 (5 bases). Germline lookup yields CDR1 KGHSH and CDR2 LQKENI. The CDR3 is made up of 15 amino acids. V was pared by 3 bases and J by 5 bases, with 17 bases between. CDR3 loop: CASSPQGGAGHEQYF. CDR3 sequence (DNA): TGTGCCAGCTCACCCCAGGGTGGGGCAGGGCACGAGCAGTACTTC.

This clone came up a few times. The chain uses TRBV28 and TRBJ1-1; 7 nucleotides align to TRBD1. J gave up 11 bases and V 11 bases, and 11 bases lay outside the gene matches. Germline lookup yields CDR1 MDHEN and CDR2 SYDVKM. The CDR3 is made up of 11 amino acids. The CDR3 region is CAVDGQVNAFF. The CDR3 region has the DNA TGTGCCGTTGACGGACAGGTGAATGCTTTCTTT. Full variable domain (missing parts from reference TRBV28 and TRBJ1-1): DVKVTQSSRYLVKRTGEKVFLECVQDMDHENMFWYRQDPGLGLRLIYFSYDVKMKEKGDIPEGYSVSREKKERFSLILESASTNQTSMYLCAVDGQVNAFFGQGTRLTVV.

In nucleotides, the CDR3 is TGTGCCAGCAGTGAAGGGACAGGGGGGTTTAGCTACACCTTC. This sequence encodes CASSEGTGGFSYTF. The gene calls are TRBV2 and TRBJ1-2; 10 bases are shared with TRBD1. CDR3 length equals 14 residues. V shed 1 base and J 9 bases; nucleotides not matched to a gene: 5. Germline V lookup: CDR1 SNHLY, CDR2 FYNNEI.

The chain recombines TRBV5-1 with TRBJ2-1; D call uncertain. The V end was cut by 1 base, the J end by 7 bases, with 9 bases between. The CDR3 loop spans 13 amino acids. Germline V gives CDR1 SGHRS, CDR2 YFSETQ. The CDR3 bases are TGCGCCAGCAGCTTGTGGGGTAGTAATGAGCAGTTCTTC. Translation gives CASSLWGSNEQFF.

This clone was detected only once. This chain connects TRBV27 to TRBJ2-5; 9 bases map to TRBD2. Germline loops: CDR1 MNHEY, CDR2 SMNVEV (reference sequence). This CDR3 is built from 14 residues. V trimming: 5 bases; J trimming: 5 bases; junction bases outside the gene matches: 6. In DNA form, the CDR3 reads TGTGCCAGCAGTGTCCTAGCGGGACGGGAGACCCAGTACTTC. Amino acid sequence: CASSVLAGRETQYF.

The CDR3 coding sequence is TGTGCCAGCAGTTTATGGGCGGATAGCAATCAGCCCCAGCATTTT. It yields the protein CASSLWADSNQPQHF. V and J are TRBV27 and TRBJ1-5; D unresolved. The CDR3 has 15 amino acids. V lost 1 base and J lost 0, with 7 bases in between. CDR1 and CDR2 (germline): MNHEY, SMNVEV (reference sequence).